These 23 T cell receptor beta chains were all obtained from the same sample, sequenced in a study of CD8+CD57+ T cells in acquired aplastic anemia. Researchers used genomic DNA as the template to profile TCR beta VDJ and CDR3. Via MiXCR, TCRdb re-called the reads, giving one row per CDR3 protein. The data show around 400,000 distinct CDR3 sequences, about two thirds seen once. The sequenced material came from sorted CD4+, CD8+, or CD8+CD57+ T cells (not recorded which) from PBMCs. The origin of the receptors is a human donor in good health, serving as a control.

The chain links TRBV5-5 to TRBJ1-2; D perhaps matches TRBD1 (6 bases). Germline values: CDR1 SGHKS, CDR2 YYEKEE (reference sequence). This CDR3 contains 15 residues. Trimming cost V 4 bases and J 3 bases, with 16 bases left between them. The CDR3 loop reads CASSVEAGVYYGYTF. In DNA, the CDR3 is TGTGCCAGCAGCGTGGAGGCAGGGGTTTACTATGGCTACACCTTC.

Details on this clonotype: Because the CDR3 is missing its conserved closing phenylalanine or tryptophan, this is likely a read error. The DNA is omitted, as the CDR3 cannot be located on it reliably, and the CDR3 follows TCRdb's listing. The chain is built from TRBV12-3 or TRBV12-4 and TRBJ1-1. The CDR3 is 10 residues long, counting both termini. The CDR3 loop is CASSLNGPFS.

For this clonotype: No DNA is shown, since the ends of the CDR3 on it are uncertain; the CDR3 is the one TCRdb lists. The chain carries TRBV14 and TRBJ2-7. The CDR3 comprises 13 residues, both ends counted. The germline CDR1 and CDR2 sequences are SGHDN and FVKESK. CDR3 in amino acids: CASSLSYYGYTFV.

The chain combines TRBV2 with TRBJ2-5; unclear D gene. Germline V gives CDR1 SNHLY, CDR2 FYNNEI. Trimming took off 5 bases at V and 9 bases at J, with 22 bases between the two ends. The CDR3 is 15 residues long. Written as DNA, the CDR3 is TGTGCCAGCAGTCCTAGTCCCTGGGTGGATCAGCCCCAGTACTTC. Its protein is CASSPSPWVDQPQYF.

Ten or more counts support this clonotype. J is TRBJ2-5 and V is TRBV20-1, with D perhaps matching TRBD1 (6 bases). Trimming removed 3 bases from V and 5 bases from J, with 16 bases in between. The germline V gene has CDR1 DFQATT and CDR2 SNEGSKA (reference sequence). This CDR3 region has 14 residues. This CDR3 is CSASNRELEETQYF. The CDR3 nucleotides read TGCAGTGCTAGCAACAGGGAGCTTGAGGAGACCCAGTACTTC.

With regard to this clonotype: The germline gene is not matched at one end of the junction; a read error may be the cause. The genes are TRBV20-1 and TRBJ1-1, with 7 positions matching TRBD1. Germline V gives CDR1 DFQATT, CDR2 SNEGSKA (reference sequence). The CDR3 loop spans 15 amino acids. CDR3 sequence: CSARRSGTDITEAFF. The CDR3 nucleotides read TGCAGCGCTAGGAGATCCGGGACAGACATCACTGAAGCTTTCTTT.

The chain employs TRBV5-6 and TRBJ1-1, with D possibly being TRBD1 (6 bases). The CDR3 loop spans 14 amino acids. The ends were cut back, 4 bases at V and 6 bases at J, with 16 bases in the middle. The germline gives CDR1 SGHDT, CDR2 YYEEEE. The DNA of the CDR3 is TGTGCCAGCAGCCTCAGGGGCAGGAGCTCTGAAGCTTTCTTT. Protein: CASSLRGRSSEAFF.

The V and J genes are TRBV12-3 or TRBV12-4 and TRBJ1-4; D not certain. The CDR3 is made up of 15 amino acids. With 2 bases removed from V and 0 bases from J, the gap between germline ends came to 7 bases. The DNA for the CDR3 is TGTGCCAGCAGTTTAAGGGATGCAACTAATGAAAAACTGTTTTTT. It encodes CASSLRDATNEKLFF.

The sample holds one count of this clonotype. The chain employs TRBV10-3 and TRBJ1-2, with TRBD1 as a possible D gene (6 bases). Trimming left V 4 bases short and J 3 bases short, with 12 bases between. Germline V CDR1 and CDR2: ENHRY, SYGVKD. This CDR3 comprises 14 residues. The CDR3: CAISGTDYYYGYTF. The DNA for the CDR3 is TGTGCCATCAGTGGGACAGACTATTACTATGGCTACACCTTC.

This chain joins TRBV2 and TRBJ2-5; 7 bases are a match to TRBD2. Germline CDR1 SNHLY, CDR2 FYNNEI. The length of the CDR3 is 13 residues. Germline trimming cut 7 bases from V and 7 bases from J; bases unmatched to any gene: 9. CDR3 region: CASTLAGVGTQYF. The CDR3 DNA is TGTGCCAGCACACTCGCGGGGGTTGGGACCCAGTACTTC.

The chain combines TRBV7-8 with TRBJ2-2; D is uncertain. Trimming stripped 6 bases from V and 13 bases from J, with 24 bases between. CDR3 length: 15 amino acids. In germline, CDR1 is SGHVS, CDR2 FQNEAQ. The CDR3 nucleotides read TGTGCCAGCAGGCGGCAGGCTGGTATCGCCGGGCTGCTGTTTTTT. This sequence encodes CASRRQAGIAGLLFF.

This clonotype was seen a handful of times. Since a much larger clone is just one base distant, this may be a read error. J is TRBJ1-5 and V is TRBV6-5, with unresolved D. CDR3 length: 16 amino acids. The germline V and J ends were trimmed by 4 bases and 6 bases, with 19 bases remaining between them. Germline V gene data show CDR1 as MNHEY and CDR2 as SVGAGI. In DNA, the CDR3 is TGTGCCAGCAGTTTGCTACAAGGCTCCTCAAGTCAGCCCCAGCATTTT. Protein product: CASSLLQGSSSQPQHF.

In its sample, this clonotype was seen a few times. The rearrangement uses TRBV7-9 and TRBJ1-6; 7 nucleotides line up with TRBD1. This CDR3 is built from 13 residues. J was trimmed by 3 bases and V by 10 bases; bases with no gene match: 3. From germline, CDR1 is SEHNR and CDR2 FQNEAQ (reference sequence). The CDR3 DNA sequence: TGTGCCACCGGGGACAGCTATAATTCACCCCTCCACTTT. Translating gives CATGDSYNSPLHF. The whole variable domain, remainder taken from reference TRBV7-9 and TRBJ1-6, is DTGVSQNPRHKITKRGQNVTFRCDPISEHNRLYWYRQTLGQGPEFLTYFQNEAQLEKSRLLSDRFSAERPKGSFSTLEIQRTEQGDSAMYLCATGDSYNSPLHFGNGTRLTVT.

The rearrangement links TRBV6-6 to TRBJ2-1; the D gene could be TRBD1 or TRBD2 (6 bases each). Germline values: CDR1 MNHNY, CDR2 SVGAGI (reference sequence). The CDR3 runs 14 residues. The V and J ends lost 8 bases and 4 bases respectively, with 15 bases between them. This chain's CDR3 is CASVRGQGYNEQFF. The CDR3 DNA follows: TGTGCCAGCGTTCGGGGGCAGGGTTACAATGAGCAGTTCTTC.

This clonotype showed up many times. The V call is TRBV29-1, the J call TRBJ2-1, with 10 positions matching TRBD2. The CDR3 has 14 residues. Germline loops: CDR1 SQVTM, CDR2 ANQGSEA. V lost 6 bases, J lost 7 bases, and 9 bases stayed unmatched. CDR3 residues: CSVYSSGGLNEQFF. The CDR3 DNA follows: TGCAGCGTCTATTCTAGCGGGGGCCTTAATGAGCAGTTCTTC.

This sequence joins TRBV20-1 and TRBJ1-2; D is uncertain. The CDR3 extends over 11 amino acids. Trimming removed 4 bases at V and 12 bases at J, with 15 bases between. Germline-derived CDR1 and CDR2 are DFQATT and SNEGSKA (reference sequence). Here the CDR3 reads CSAKEFEGDTF. CDR3 nucleotide sequence: TGCAGTGCTAAAGAGTTCGAGGGCGACACCTTC.

A few counts support this clonotype. The chain links TRBV29-1 to TRBJ1-2; 8 nucleotides align to TRBD1. CDR1 is SQVTM, CDR2 ANQGSEA, per germline. J lost 4 bases, V lost 1 base, and 5 bases had no gene match. The CDR3 contains 14 residues. The CDR3 is CSVEVADRGYGYTF. The CDR3 DNA sequence: TGCAGCGTTGAAGTAGCTGACAGGGGCTATGGCTACACCTTC.

About this clonotype itself: Compared with germline, one end of the junction differs, possibly owing to a read error. This CDR3 is CASSDSGGGGNIQYF. CDR3 coding DNA: TGTGCCAGCAGTGATTCCGGGGGGGGAGGCAACATTCAGTACTTC. J is TRBJ2-4 and V is TRBV10-1, with 8 bases aligning to TRBD2. CDR3 length: 15 amino acids. The germline CDR1 and CDR2 sequences are WNHNN and SYGVQD (reference sequence).

Comments on this clonotype: Possible read error: a much larger clone is one base away. The chain employs TRBV12-3 or TRBV12-4 and TRBJ2-7; D remains ambiguous. V dropped 8 bases and J dropped 5 bases, with 16 bases sitting between them. The CDR3 sequence is 13 residues long. The CDR3 coding sequence is TGTGCCAGCGGTTCTCGCTGGGCGAACGAGCAGTACTTC. It is translated as CASGSRWANEQYF.

The chain couples TRBV2 to TRBJ1-4; D remains unclear. The germline gives CDR1 SNHLY, CDR2 FYNNEI. Trimming left V 1 base short and J 7 bases short, with 13 bases between. The CDR3 is made up of 15 amino acids. The CDR3 sequence is CASSEEGTSIEKLFF. CDR3 coding DNA: TGTGCCAGCAGTGAAGAGGGCACCTCCATTGAAAAACTGTTTTTT.

Concerning this clonotype: As the CDR3 is not closed by the conserved phenylalanine or tryptophan, this likely results from a read error. No DNA is shown, since the ends of the CDR3 on it are uncertain; the CDR3 is the one TCRdb lists. CDR3 sequence: CASSLGGAQYFGS. The rearrangement joins TRBV7-3 to TRBJ1-2; no DNA check was done on the table's D call, TRBD1. The CDR3 spans 13 residues, counting both ends. In germline, CDR1 is SGHTA, CDR2 FQGTGA.

The CDR3 loop is CASSEGTDTQYF. For the CDR3, the DNA is TGTGCCAGTAGTGAGGGGACAGATACGCAGTATTTT. V is TRBV19 and J is TRBJ2-3, with D tentatively TRBD1 or TRBD2 (5 bases each). Between the trimmed V and J ends, which lost 5 bases and 3 bases, there was a span of 6 bases. The germline V gene encodes CDR1 LNHDA and CDR2 SQIVND (reference sequence). This CDR3 has 12 residues.

The V gene is TRBV7-2, the J gene TRBJ2-1, with D possibly being TRBD2 (5 bases). The CDR3 is 15 residues long. Trimming cost V 0 bases and J 6 bases, with 12 bases left between them. Germline CDR1 is SGHTA and CDR2 is FQGNSA. The CDR3 DNA reads as TGTGCCAGCAGCTTAGCTTTGAGGGCACGCAATGAGCAGTTCTTC. This codes for CASSLALRARNEQFF.